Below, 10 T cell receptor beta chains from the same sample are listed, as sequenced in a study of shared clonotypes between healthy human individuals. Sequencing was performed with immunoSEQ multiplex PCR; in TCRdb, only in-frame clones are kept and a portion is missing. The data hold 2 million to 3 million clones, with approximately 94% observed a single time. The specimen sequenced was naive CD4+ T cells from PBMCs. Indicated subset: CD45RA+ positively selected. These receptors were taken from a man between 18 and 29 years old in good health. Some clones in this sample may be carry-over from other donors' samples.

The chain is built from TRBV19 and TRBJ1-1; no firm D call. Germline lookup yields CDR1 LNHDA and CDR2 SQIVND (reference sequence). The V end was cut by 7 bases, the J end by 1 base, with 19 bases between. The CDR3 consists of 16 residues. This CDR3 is CASNFRPHTSNTEAFF. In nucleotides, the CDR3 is TGTGCCAGTAATTTTAGGCCCCATACCTCGAACACTGAAGCTTTCTTT.

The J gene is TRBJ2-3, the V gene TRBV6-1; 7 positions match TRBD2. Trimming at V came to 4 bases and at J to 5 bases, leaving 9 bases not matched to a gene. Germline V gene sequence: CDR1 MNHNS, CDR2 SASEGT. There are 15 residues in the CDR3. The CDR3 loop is CASSGTRGPEDTQYF. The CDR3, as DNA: TGTGCCAGCAGTGGGACTAGGGGCCCGGAAGATACGCAGTATTTT.

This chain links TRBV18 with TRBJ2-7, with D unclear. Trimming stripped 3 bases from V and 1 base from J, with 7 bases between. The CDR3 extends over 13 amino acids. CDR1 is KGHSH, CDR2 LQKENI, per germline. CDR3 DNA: TGTGCCAGCTCACCCTACCTATCCTACGAGCAGTACTTC. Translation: CASSPYLSYEQYF. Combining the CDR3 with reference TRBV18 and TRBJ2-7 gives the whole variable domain NAGVMQNPRHLVRRRGQEARLRCSPMKGHSHVYWYRQLPEEGLKFMVYLQKENIIDESGMPKERFSAEFPKEGPSILRIQQVVRGDSAAYFCASSPYLSYEQYFGPGTRLTVT.

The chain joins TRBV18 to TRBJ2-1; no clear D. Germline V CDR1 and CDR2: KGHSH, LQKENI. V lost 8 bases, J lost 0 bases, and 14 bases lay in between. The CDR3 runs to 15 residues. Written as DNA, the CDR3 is TGTGCCAGCGCCCTGGTGGGCGACTCCTACAATGAGCAGTTCTTC. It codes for CASALVGDSYNEQFF. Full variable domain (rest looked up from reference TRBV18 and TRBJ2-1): NAGVMQNPRHLVRRRGQEARLRCSPMKGHSHVYWYRQLPEEGLKFMVYLQKENIIDESGMPKERFSAEFPKEGPSILRIQQVVRGDSAAYFCASALVGDSYNEQFFGPGTRLTVL.

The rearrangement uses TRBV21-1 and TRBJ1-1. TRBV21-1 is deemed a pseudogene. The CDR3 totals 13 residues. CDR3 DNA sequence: TGTGCCAGCAGGTGCGGCGGGAACACTGAAGCTTTCTTT. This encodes CASRCGGNTEAFF.

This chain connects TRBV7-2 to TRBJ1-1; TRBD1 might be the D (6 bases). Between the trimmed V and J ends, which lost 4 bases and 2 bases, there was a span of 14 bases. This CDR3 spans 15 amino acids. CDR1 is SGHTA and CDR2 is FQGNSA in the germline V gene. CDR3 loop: CASSYMDRLNTEAFF. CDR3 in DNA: TGTGCCAGCAGCTACATGGACAGACTTAACACTGAAGCTTTCTTT.

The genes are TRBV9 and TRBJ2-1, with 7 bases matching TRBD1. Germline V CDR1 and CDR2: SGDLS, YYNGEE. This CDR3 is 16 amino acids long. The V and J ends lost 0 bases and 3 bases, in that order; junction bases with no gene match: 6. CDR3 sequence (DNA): TGTGCCAGCAGCGTAGCGACTCGGGACAGCTACAATGAGCAGTTCTTC. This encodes CASSVATRDSYNEQFF.

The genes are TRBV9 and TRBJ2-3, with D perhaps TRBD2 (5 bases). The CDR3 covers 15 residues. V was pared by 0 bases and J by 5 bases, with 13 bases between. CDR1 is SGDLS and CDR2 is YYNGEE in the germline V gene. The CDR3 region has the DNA TGTGCCAGCAGCGTAGGAGGGATATTGGGAGATACGCAGTATTTT. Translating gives CASSVGGILGDTQYF.

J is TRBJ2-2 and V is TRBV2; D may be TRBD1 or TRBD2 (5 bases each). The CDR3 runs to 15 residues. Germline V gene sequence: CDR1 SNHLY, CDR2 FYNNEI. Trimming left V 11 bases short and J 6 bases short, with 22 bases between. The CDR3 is CAGHFGKTAAGELFF. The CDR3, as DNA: TGTGCCGGACATTTCGGGAAGACGGCAGCCGGGGAGCTGTTTTTT. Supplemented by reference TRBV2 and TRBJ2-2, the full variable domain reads EPEVTQTPSHQVTQMGQEVILRCVPISNHLYFYWYRQILGQKVEFLVSFYNNEISEKSEIFDDQFSVERPDGSNFTLKIRSTKLEDSAMYFCAGHFGKTAAGELFFGEGSRLTVL.

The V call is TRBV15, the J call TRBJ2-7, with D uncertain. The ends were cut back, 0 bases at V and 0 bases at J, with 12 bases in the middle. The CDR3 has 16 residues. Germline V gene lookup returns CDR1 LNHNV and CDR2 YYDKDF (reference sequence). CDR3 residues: CATSRDRNLYSYEQYF. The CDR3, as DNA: TGTGCCACCAGCAGAGATCGAAACTTATACTCCTACGAGCAGTACTTC.